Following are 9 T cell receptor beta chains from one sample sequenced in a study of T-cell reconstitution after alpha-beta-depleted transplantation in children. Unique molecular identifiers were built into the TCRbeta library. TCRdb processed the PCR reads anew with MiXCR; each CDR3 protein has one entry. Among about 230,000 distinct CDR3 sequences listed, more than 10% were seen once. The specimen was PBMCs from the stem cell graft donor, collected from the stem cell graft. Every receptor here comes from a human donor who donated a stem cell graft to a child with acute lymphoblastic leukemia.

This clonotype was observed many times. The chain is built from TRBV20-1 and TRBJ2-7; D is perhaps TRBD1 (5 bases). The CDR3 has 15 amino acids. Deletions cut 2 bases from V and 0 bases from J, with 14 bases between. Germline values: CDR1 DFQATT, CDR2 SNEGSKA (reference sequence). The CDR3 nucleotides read TGCAGTGCTAGACCCCAGGGCCACCTCTCCTACGAGCAGTACTTC. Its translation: CSARPQGHLSYEQYF.

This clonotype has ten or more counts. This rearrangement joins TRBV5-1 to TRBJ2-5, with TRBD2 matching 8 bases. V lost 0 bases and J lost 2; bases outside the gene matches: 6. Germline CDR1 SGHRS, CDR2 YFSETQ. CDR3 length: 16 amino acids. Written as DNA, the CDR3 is TGCGCCAGCAGCTTGGAGTCTAGCGGGTATCAAGAGACCCAGTACTTC. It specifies CASSLESSGYQETQYF.

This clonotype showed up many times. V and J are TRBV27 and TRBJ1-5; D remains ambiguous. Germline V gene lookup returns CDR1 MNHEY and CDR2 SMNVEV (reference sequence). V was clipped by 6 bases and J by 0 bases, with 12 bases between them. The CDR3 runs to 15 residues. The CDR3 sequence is CASRILGYSNQPQHF. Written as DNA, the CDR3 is TGTGCCAGCAGGATTCTCGGCTATAGCAATCAGCCCCAGCATTTT.

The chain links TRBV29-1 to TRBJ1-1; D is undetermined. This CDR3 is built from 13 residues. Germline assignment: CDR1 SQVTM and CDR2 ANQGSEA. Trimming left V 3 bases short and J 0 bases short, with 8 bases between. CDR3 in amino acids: CSVDGEMNTEAFF. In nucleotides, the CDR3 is TGCAGCGTTGATGGGGAAATGAACACTGAAGCTTTCTTT.

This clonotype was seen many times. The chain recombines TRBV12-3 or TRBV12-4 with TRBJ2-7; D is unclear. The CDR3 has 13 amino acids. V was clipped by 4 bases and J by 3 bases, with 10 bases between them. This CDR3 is CASSYGSFYEQYF. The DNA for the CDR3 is TGTGCCAGCAGTTATGGTTCATTCTACGAGCAGTACTTC.

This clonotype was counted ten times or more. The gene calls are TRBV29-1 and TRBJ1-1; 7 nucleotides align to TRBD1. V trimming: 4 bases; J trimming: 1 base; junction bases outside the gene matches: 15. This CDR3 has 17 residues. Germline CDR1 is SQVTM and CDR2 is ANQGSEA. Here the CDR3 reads CSVGWNKKGGRNTEAFF. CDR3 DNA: TGCAGCGTTGGGTGGAATAAGAAAGGGGGCCGGAACACTGAAGCTTTCTTT.

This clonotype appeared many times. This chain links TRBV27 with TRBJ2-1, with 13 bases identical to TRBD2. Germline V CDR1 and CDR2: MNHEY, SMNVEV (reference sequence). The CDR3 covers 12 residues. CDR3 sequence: CATSGRYNEQFF. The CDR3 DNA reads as TGTGCGACTAGCGGGAGGTACAATGAGCAGTTCTTC.

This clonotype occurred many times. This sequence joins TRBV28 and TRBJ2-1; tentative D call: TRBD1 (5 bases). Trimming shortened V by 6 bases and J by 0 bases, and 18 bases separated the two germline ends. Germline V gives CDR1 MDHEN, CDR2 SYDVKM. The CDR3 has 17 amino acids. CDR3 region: CASSRPGDSSSYNEQFF. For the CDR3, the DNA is TGTGCCAGCAGCCGACCCGGTGACAGCAGCTCCTACAATGAGCAGTTCTTC.

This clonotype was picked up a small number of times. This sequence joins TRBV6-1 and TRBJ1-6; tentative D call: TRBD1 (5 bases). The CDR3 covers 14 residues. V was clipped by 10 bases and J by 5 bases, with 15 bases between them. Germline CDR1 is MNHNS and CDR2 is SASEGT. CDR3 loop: CATLLGADNSPLHF. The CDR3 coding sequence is TGTGCCACCCTCCTTGGGGCCGATAATTCACCCCTCCACTTT.